This T cell receptor (beta chain) was obtained from a study of T cell responses to AZD1222 COVID-19 vaccine. Study-level results: Vaccine-associated CD4 TCRs ranged over spike, dominating at 160-218 and 743-854. Repertoires in all cases were sampled only once the peak T cell response had passed.

This clone was recorded once. Its antigen remains unknown. Clones were sequenced by immunoSEQ multiplex PCR, and TCRdb holds only the in-frame ones, with some missing. The sample has around 130,000 clones, approximately 91% seen once. Specimen: peripheral blood, collected 28 days after the second AZD1222 dose. The sequence came from an adult who received the AZD1222 COVID-19 vaccine.

CDR3 in amino acids: CASAKGSGNQETQYF. CDR3 bases: TGTGCCAGCGCCAAAGGGTCGGGGAACCAAGAGACCCAGTACTTC. V is TRBV5-4 and J is TRBJ2-5, with D maybe TRBD2 (5 bases). The germline gives CDR1 SGHNT, CDR2 YYREEE (reference sequence). Trimming cost V 7 bases and J 0 bases, with 16 bases left between them. The CDR3 has 15 residues.